The clone carrying this TCR beta chain was detected many times. Patients between 18 and 65 years old had hyperthyroidism, newly diagnosed and lasting under 2 months. The sample originates from a study of T cells in Graves' hyperthyroidism and ophthalmopathy. V was pared by 0 bases and J by 0 bases, with 7 bases between. Germline loops: CDR1 SGHRS, CDR2 YFSETQ. The CDR3 consists of 15 residues. RNA transcripts were the template for amplifying TCR beta CDR3 regions. The HTBI primer set was used in a first-round RT-PCR of the TCR CDR3. MiXCR, run by TCRdb on the multiplex PCR reads, gives a single entry per CDR3 protein. Among approximately 400,000 distinct CDR3 sequences listed, roughly 14% were seen once.

The receptor was derived from a woman younger than 30 with Graves' hyperthyroidism. Material: blood. The chain combines TRBV5-1 with TRBJ2-1; D gene ambiguous. DNA of the CDR3: TGCGCCAGCAGCTTGGCGGCAGACTCCTACAATGAGCAGTTCTTC. This translates into CASSLAADSYNEQFF. Full variable domain (rest looked up from reference TRBV5-1 and TRBJ2-1): KAGVTQTPRYLIKTRGQQVTLSCSPISGHRSVSWYQQTPGQGLQFLFEYFSETQRNKGNFPGRFSGRQFSNSRSEMNVSTLELGDSALYLCASSLAADSYNEQFFGPGTRLTVL.